These 32 T cell receptor beta chains were sequenced from one sample in a study of T cells in women clearing cervical HPV infection. This table comes from immunoSEQ multiplex PCR, and its TCRdb copy is limited to in-frame clones, with some not included. The sample has some 40,000 clones, and its top ten clones hold about 5%. Material for sequencing was blood buffy coat. Receptors were obtained from a woman between 18 and 70 years old with a cervical HPV16 infection that either progressed to CIN3+ or cleared (not recorded which).

Details on this clone: Read data end 3 residues before the CDR3 end; the end is taken from the germline J gene. The chain links TRBV29-1 to TRBJ2-7; possible D gene TRBD2, 5 bases. The CDR3 contains 15 residues. Trimming removed 0 bases from V and 0 bases from J, with 12 bases in between. Per the germline V gene, CDR1 is SQVTM and CDR2 is ANQGSEA. The part of the CDR3 DNA that was read is TGCAGCGTTGAAGATCCGGGGTCTAGCTCCTACGAG. This codes for CSVEDPGSSSYE. The CDR3, in full, reads CSVEDPGSSSYEQYF.

Details on this clone: Coverage ceases 3 residues before the CDR3 finishes, and the germline J gene fills in the end. The chain couples TRBV19 to TRBJ1-6; 8 bases fit TRBD1. The germline V gene encodes CDR1 LNHDA and CDR2 SQIVND (reference sequence). CDR3 size: 15 residues. The J segment lost 4 bases and the V segment lost 8 bases, leaving 7 bases of the junction unmatched. The CDR3 bases that were read are TGTGCCAGTGCCGGACAGGGTAGATATAATTCACCC. It is translated as CASAGQGRYNSP. The entire CDR3 protein is CASAGQGRYNSPLHF. The full variable domain, in which reference TRBV19 and TRBJ1-6 provide the parts outside the CDR3, is DGGITQSPKYLFRKEGQNVTLSCEQNLNHDAMYWYRQDPGQGLRLIYYSQIVNDFQKGDIAEGYSVSREKKESFPLTVTSAQKNPTAFYLCASAGQGRYNSPLHFGNGTRLTVT.

With respect to this clone: With the read ending 3 residues before the CDR3 end, the germline J gene is used to fill in that end. The V call is TRBV7-8, the J call TRBJ1-1, with D possibly matching TRBD1 (6 bases). This CDR3 comprises 14 residues. Per germline, CDR1 SGHVS and CDR2 FQNEAQ. The V end lost 4 bases, the J end lost 1 base, and 10 bases lay between the germline ends. The covered CDR3 bases are TGTGCCAGCAGCTGGCGACAGGCGAACACTGAA. Protein sequence: CASSWRQANTE. The complete CDR3 protein is CASSWRQANTEAFF.

Regarding this clone: The read falls 3 residues short of the CDR3 end, and the missing part is taken from the germline J gene. This rearrangement joins TRBV5-5 to TRBJ1-3; D not resolved. The CDR3 totals 15 residues. Trimming stripped 3 bases from V and 0 bases from J, with 10 bases between. Germline lookup yields CDR1 SGHKS and CDR2 YYEKEE (reference sequence). Partial CDR3 DNA: TGTGCCAGCAGCTCGGGGTTGAGCTCTGGAAACACC. Translated, it gives CASSSGLSSGNT. The whole CDR3 region reads CASSSGLSSGNTIYF.

Points on this clone: The CDR3 goes on 3 residues after the read ends, and that part is filled in from the germline J gene. This sequence joins TRBV2 and TRBJ2-3, with D maybe TRBD2 (5 bases). The CDR3 extends over 13 amino acids. Trimming took 8 bases from V and 2 from J, leaving 11 bases between them. Germline V gene sequence: CDR1 SNHLY, CDR2 FYNNEI. Incomplete CDR3 DNA: TGTGCCAGCGCCATGACTACCACAGATACG. Protein sequence: CASAMTTTDT. The complete CDR3 reads CASAMTTTDTQYF.

To note about this clone: The read stops 3 residues short of the end of the CDR3; the missing end is completed from the germline J gene. The J gene is TRBJ2-4, the V gene TRBV5-1; 7 nucleotides line up with TRBD2. The CDR3 is 13 amino acids. CDR1 SGHRS and CDR2 YFSETQ come from the germline V gene. V trimming: 4 bases; J trimming: 6 bases; junction bases outside the gene matches: 4. CDR3 DNA, as far as it was read: TGCGCCAGCAGCGGGGGGGAAGGAAACATT. Its translation is CASSGGEGNI. The entire CDR3 protein reads CASSGGEGNIQYF.

A word on this clone: The read finishes 3 residues shy of the CDR3 end, and the germline J gene is used to complete it. This chain uses TRBV5-1 with TRBJ1-1; 7 positions agree with TRBD1. CDR3 length: 17 residues. Germline V gene lookup returns CDR1 SGHRS and CDR2 YFSETQ. After removal of 0 bases from V and 4 bases from J, the junction contained 12 bases not matched to a gene. The CDR3 is CASSLEGRGKAGTEAFF. Incomplete CDR3 DNA: TGCGCCAGCAGCTTGGAGGGCAGGGGGAAGGCGGGCACTGAA.

The covered CDR3 bases are TGCAGCGTTTATCAGGGGACTGAA. Its protein is CSVYQGTE. The entire CDR3 protein reads CSVYQGTEAFF. The chain recombines TRBV29-1 with TRBJ1-1, with D possibly being TRBD1 (6 bases). Read coverage stops 3 residues before the CDR3 terminus; the germline J gene supplies the remainder. Trimming took 5 bases from V and 5 from J, leaving 9 bases between them. The length of the CDR3 is 11 residues. From germline, CDR1 is SQVTM and CDR2 ANQGSEA. The complete variable domain, with remaining parts taken from reference TRBV29-1 and TRBJ1-1, reads SAVISQKPSRDICQRGTSLTIQCQVDSQVTMMFWYRQQPGQSLTLIATANQGSEATYESGFVIDKFPISRPNLTFSTLTVSNMSPEDSSIYLCSVYQGTEAFFGQGTRLTVV.

For this clone: The CDR3 end is not reached by the read, which stops 3 residues before it; the germline J gene fills it in. The rearrangement uses TRBV5-1 and TRBJ2-2, with a tentative D call TRBD2 (5 bases). The CDR3 runs to 16 residues. V was shortened by 4 bases and J by 0 bases, with 13 bases between the two germline ends. Germline values: CDR1 SGHRS, CDR2 YFSETQ. CDR3 bases read: TGCGCCAGCAGCACTATTAGCGACCCGAACACCGGGGAG. This codes for CASSTISDPNTGE. The CDR3 in full is CASSTISDPNTGELFF.

About this clone: The CDR3 is cut off 3 residues early in the read; its end comes from the germline J gene. This chain links TRBV20-1 with TRBJ2-1; a possible D gene is TRBD2 (6 bases). Trimming removed 0 bases from V and 2 bases from J, with 11 bases in between. In germline, CDR1 is DFQATT, CDR2 SNEGSKA (reference sequence). There are 15 residues in the CDR3. Partial CDR3 DNA: TGCAGTGCTAGAGATCCGTGGGGGGCCTACAATGAG. This codes for CSARDPWGAYNE. The full CDR3 protein is CSARDPWGAYNEQFF.

With respect to this clone: The DNA ends 3 residues before the CDR3 does, and the rest of the CDR3 is filled in from the germline J gene. V is TRBV5-1 and J is TRBJ2-3; the D is unclear. Trimming pared 0 bases from V and 3 bases from J, leaving 11 bases between. This CDR3 has 15 residues. Germline-derived CDR1 and CDR2 are SGHRS and YFSETQ. The CDR3 loop is CASSLALAETDTQYF. The DNA read from the CDR3 is TGCGCCAGCAGCTTGGCCTTGGCAGAGACAGATACG.

As to this clone: Sequencing ends 3 residues short of the CDR3 end; the germline J gene provides the rest. V gene TRBV2 combines with J gene TRBJ2-5; D not certain. V lost 7 bases to trimming and J lost 1 base, with 10 bases between them. Germline V lookup: CDR1 SNHLY, CDR2 FYNNEI. The CDR3 runs 13 residues. CDR3 residues: CASTPTSQETQYF. The part of the CDR3 DNA that was read is TGTGCCAGCACACCGACTTCCCAAGAGACC. Full variable domain (remainder filled in from reference TRBV2 and TRBJ2-5): EPEVTQTPSHQVTQMGQEVILRCVPISNHLYFYWYRQILGQKVEFLVSFYNNEISEKSEIFDDQFSVERPDGSNFTLKIRSTKLEDSAMYFCASTPTSQETQYFGPGTRLLVL.

With regard to this clone: The read is 3 residues too short to cover the CDR3 end, so that end is filled in from the germline J gene. The chain joins TRBV13 to TRBJ2-7, with TRBD1 identical over 8 bases. The CDR3 extends over 15 amino acids. CDR1 is PRHDT, CDR2 FYEKMQ, per germline (reference sequence). Trimming cost V 5 bases and J 0 bases; bases outside gene matches: 6. This CDR3 reads CASSKNRGSSYEQYF. The covered CDR3 bases are TGTGCCAGCAGCAAAAACAGGGGGAGCTCCTACGAG.

Concerning this clone: The read gets to within 3 residues of the CDR3 end, and the germline J gene fills in the rest. V and J are TRBV10-3 and TRBJ1-1; 8 positions agree with TRBD1. The V gene's germline CDR1 is ENHRY and CDR2 SYGVKD. The CDR3 is 14 amino acids. V lost 10 bases and J lost 1; bases outside the gene matches: 8. CDR3 bases read: TGTGCCACCCGACAGGGGATCACGAACACTGAA. Its protein is CATRQGITNTE. The complete CDR3 sequence is CATRQGITNTEAFF.

About this clone itself: Read sequence stops 3 residues before the CDR3 end, and the germline J gene provides the missing end. The V call is TRBV12-3 or TRBV12-4, the J call TRBJ2-7; the D gene is possibly TRBD1 (6 bases). Trimming left V 2 bases short and J 5 bases short, with 10 bases between. CDR3 length equals 13 residues. The sequenced part of the CDR3 DNA is TGTGCCAGCAGTTTAAAACAGGGCCACGAG. Protein sequence: CASSLKQGHE. The whole CDR3 reads CASSLKQGHEQYF.

Details on this clone: At one end the junction does not follow the germline gene, possibly because of a read error. Read data end 3 residues before the CDR3 end; the end is taken from the germline J gene. The chain links TRBV10-3 to TRBJ2-2, with D possibly TRBD1 on 5 matching bases. CDR1 is ENHRY and CDR2 is SYGVKD in the germline V gene. This CDR3 has 13 amino acids. The covered CDR3 bases are TGTGCCATCACTGAGGACAATACCGGGGAG. Amino acid sequence: CAITEDNTGE. The whole CDR3 sequence is CAITEDNTGELFF.

With respect to this clone: The CDR3 end is not reached by the read, which stops 3 residues before it; the germline J gene fills it in. The J gene is TRBJ2-5, the V gene TRBV5-4, with D maybe TRBD2 (5 bases). This CDR3 region has 13 residues. V was trimmed by 4 bases and J by 5 bases, leaving 12 bases between them. The germline CDR1 and CDR2 sequences are SGHNT and YYREEE (reference sequence). Incomplete CDR3 DNA: TGTGCCAGCAGCCCCCGCGGGCTGGAGACC. It encodes CASSPRGLET. The full CDR3 is CASSPRGLETQYF.

Note on this clone: The CDR3 end falls 3 residues outside the read, so it is completed with the germline J gene. The chain employs TRBV7-6 and TRBJ2-3, with 10 bases matching TRBD2. The CDR3 covers 17 residues. Trimming at V came to 1 base and at J to 0 bases, leaving 4 bases not matched to a gene. In germline, CDR1 is SGHVS, CDR2 FNYEAQ. The chain's CDR3 is CASSLVASGGSTDTQYF. The sequenced part of the CDR3 DNA is TGTGCCAGCAGCTTAGTGGCTAGCGGGGGTAGCACAGATACG.

A note on this clone: With the read ending 3 residues before the CDR3 end, the germline J gene is used to fill in that end. The rearrangement uses TRBV20-1 and TRBJ2-3, with TRBD2 identical over 12 bases. Losses at the gene ends were 6 bases for V and 3 bases for J; bases not matched to a gene: 7. There are 15 residues in the CDR3. The V gene's germline CDR1 is DFQATT and CDR2 SNEGSKA (reference sequence). Incomplete CDR3 DNA: TGCAGTGCAATTACTAGCGGGGGGTCAACAGATACG. Protein sequence: CSAITSGGSTDT. In full, the CDR3 reads CSAITSGGSTDTQYF.

Remarks on this clone: The CDR3 goes on 3 residues after the read ends, and that part is filled in from the germline J gene. V usage is TRBV11-2 and J usage is TRBJ2-7; the match to TRBD1 covers 9 bases. V lost 1 base, J lost 4 bases, and 5 bases stayed unmatched. The CDR3 is 15 amino acids. The germline gives CDR1 SGHAT, CDR2 FQNNGV. The CDR3 spells CASSLVGTGLYEQYF. The sequenced part of the CDR3 DNA is TGTGCCAGCAGCTTAGTAGGGACAGGGCTTTACGAG.

About this clone itself: Sequencing ends 3 residues short of the CDR3 end; the germline J gene provides the rest. The gene calls are TRBV11-3 and TRBJ2-4, with TRBD1 as a possible D gene (5 bases). Germline V lookup: CDR1 SGHNT, CDR2 YENEEA. This CDR3 comprises 13 residues. Trimming cost V 8 bases and J 2 bases, with 10 bases left between them. The CDR3 region is CASSRESKNIQYF. Partial CDR3 DNA: TGTGCCAGCTCCAGGGAATCCAAAAACATT.

This CDR3 reads CASSLGLAEYNEQFF. The sequenced part of the CDR3 DNA is TGTGCCAGCAGCTTAGGCCTAGCGGAGTACAATGAG. This chain links TRBV7-6 with TRBJ2-1; 7 nucleotides match TRBD2. The sequence runs out 3 residues before the end of the CDR3; the remainder is reconstructed from the germline J gene. Germline values: CDR1 SGHVS, CDR2 FNYEAQ. V lost 1 base, J lost 4 bases, and 4 bases stayed unmatched. There are 15 residues in the CDR3.

A remark on this clone: The read is 3 residues too short to cover the CDR3 end, so that end is filled in from the germline J gene. V gene TRBV11-3 combines with J gene TRBJ1-1; D might be TRBD1 (5 bases). Germline-derived CDR1 and CDR2 are SGHNT and YENEEA. The CDR3 has 15 amino acids. Trimming took 3 bases from V and 4 from J, leaving 15 bases between them. CDR3 region: CASSLALVGGTEAFF. The sequenced part of the CDR3 DNA is TGTGCCAGCAGCTTGGCCCTCGTGGGGGGCACTGAA. Together with reference TRBV11-3 and TRBJ1-1, the CDR3 gives the full variable domain: EAGVVQSPRYKIIEKKQPVAFWCNPISGHNTLYWYLQNLGQGPELLIRYENEEAVDDSQLPKDRFSAERLKGVDSTLKIQPAELGDSAVYLCASSLALVGGTEAFFGQGTRLTVV.

Of note for this clone: Sequencing ends 3 residues short of the CDR3 end; the germline J gene provides the rest. The gene calls are TRBV14 and TRBJ1-3; the match to TRBD1 covers 9 bases. The length of the CDR3 is 14 residues. V shed 5 bases, J shed 2 bases, and the junction held 1 base outside the gene matches. The germline V gene encodes CDR1 SGHDN and CDR2 FVKESK. The CDR3 here is CASSGTGTGNTIYF. The sequenced CDR3 bases are TGTGCCAGCAGCGGGACAGGGACTGGAAACACC. Complete variable domain (other parts from reference TRBV14 and TRBJ1-3): EAGVTQFPSHSVIEKGQTVTLRCDPISGHDNLYWYRRVMGKEIKFLLHFVKESKQDESGMPNNRFLAERTGGTYSTLKVQPAELEDSGVYFCASSGTGTGNTIYFGEGSWLTVV.

As for this clone: Read data end 3 residues before the CDR3 end; the end is taken from the germline J gene. The chain combines TRBV4-1 with TRBJ1-4, with D possibly TRBD1 on 5 matching bases. CDR3 length: 17 amino acids. Germline assignment: CDR1 MGHRA and CDR2 YSYEKL. Trimming removed 0 bases from V and 5 bases from J, with 16 bases in between. The CDR3: CASSQDPSGAQNEKLFF. CDR3 DNA, as far as it was read: TGCGCCAGCAGCCAAGATCCCAGTGGGGCTCAGAATGAAAAA.

For this clone: The read ends 3 residues shy of where the CDR3 ends; the end is completed using the germline J gene. This chain uses TRBV11-2 with TRBJ1-3, with D perhaps matching TRBD1 (6 bases). The CDR3 covers 15 residues. The V end lost 6 bases, the J end lost 0 bases, and 12 bases lay between the germline ends. The germline V gene encodes CDR1 SGHAT and CDR2 FQNNGV. The sequenced part of the CDR3 DNA is TGTGCCAGCAGTCCGGGACAAAACTCTGGAAACACC. Translated: CASSPGQNSGNT. The CDR3, in full, reads CASSPGQNSGNTIYF.

CDR3: CASSLGGGTNTGELFF. The covered CDR3 bases are TGTGCCAGCAGCTTAGGCGGGGGGACGAACACCGGGGAG. The rearrangement links TRBV7-6 to TRBJ2-2, with 8 bases matching TRBD2. The observed sequence ends 3 residues before the CDR3 terminus, with the missing tail filled in from the germline J gene. The length of the CDR3 is 16 residues. Germline CDR1 and CDR2: SGHVS and FNYEAQ. The V segment lost 1 base and the J segment 0 bases; nucleotides outside the gene matches: 1. The full variable domain, rest sourced from reference TRBV7-6 and TRBJ2-2, is GAGVSQSPRYKVTKRGQDVALRCDPISGHVSLYWYRQALGQGPEFLTYFNYEAQQDKSGLPNDRFSAERPEGSISTLTIQRTEQRDSAMYRCASSLGGGTNTGELFFGEGSRLTVL.

Turning to this clone: Read sequence stops 3 residues before the CDR3 end, and the germline J gene provides the missing end. The J gene is TRBJ2-1, the V gene TRBV27; 12 bases align to TRBD1. CDR3 size: 14 residues. The V gene's germline CDR1 is MNHEY and CDR2 SMNVEV (reference sequence). The V gene end was trimmed by 5 bases and the J gene end by 9 bases; junction bases not matched to a gene: 5. CDR3 sequence reads: CASSPGQGALEQFF. The CDR3 DNA, read in part, is TGTGCCAGCAGTCCGGGACAGGGGGCGCTTGAG.

With regard to this clone: The read terminates 3 residues ahead of where the CDR3 ends, so the germline J gene completes it. This sequence joins TRBV5-1 and TRBJ1-1, with 8 bases identical to TRBD1. CDR1 is SGHRS, CDR2 YFSETQ, per germline. The CDR3 has 14 residues. The junction had 3 bases not matched to a gene; V was cut back by 4 bases and J by 1 base. The CDR3 protein is CASSPDRGNTEAFF. The part of the CDR3 DNA that was read is TGCGCCAGCAGCCCAGACAGGGGGAACACTGAA.

Its frequency marks this clone as medium-sized. The sequenced fragment ends 3 residues before the CDR3 boundary, so the rest is inferred from the germline J gene. This chain joins TRBV18 and TRBJ2-4, with 10 bases fitting TRBD2. Trimming removed 1 base from V and 0 bases from J; junction bases left unmatched: 6. Germline assignment: CDR1 KGHSH and CDR2 LQKENI. This CDR3 has 18 amino acids. CDR3 amino acids: CASSPRPSGRGAKNIQYF. The DNA read from the CDR3 is TGTGCCAGCTCACCACGGCCCAGCGGGAGGGGAGCCAAAAACATT.

As regards this clone: The read comes to an end 3 residues before the CDR3 does, leaving the germline J gene to fill in the end. The chain has TRBV18 and TRBJ1-2; 9 nucleotides match TRBD1. The CDR3 covers 13 residues. V lost 5 bases, J lost 4 bases, and 2 bases stayed unmatched. Germline CDR1 and CDR2: KGHSH and LQKENI. The sequenced CDR3 bases are TGTGCCAGCTCAGCGGGACAGGGCTATGGC. As protein: CASSAGQGYG. The CDR3 as a whole reads CASSAGQGYGYTF.

With regard to this clone: Read sequence stops 3 residues before the CDR3 end, and the germline J gene provides the missing end. The chain has TRBV2 and TRBJ2-6; TRBD1 might be the D (6 bases). Germline CDR1 is SNHLY and CDR2 is FYNNEI. CDR3 length: 14 residues. V was cut by 8 bases and J by 3 bases, with 11 bases left in between. CDR3 sequence reads: CASARGFGANVLTF. CDR3 DNA (partial): TGTGCCAGCGCGAGGGGGTTTGGGGCCAACGTC.